These T cell receptor beta chains were read from a single sample in a study of human CD8 memory T cell subsets. No DNA is given; TCRdb re-called the 5' RACE reads and lists each CDR3 protein once. In all, the sample yields a few thousand distinct CDR3 sequences. The sequenced material came from CD8+ effector memory T cells (TEM) sorted from PBMCs. All receptors derive from a human donor in good health. Both conserved end residues are part of each CDR3. Some rows mark clone size as missing; the rest say once, few, many or name a class of expanded clone.

size | J | V | length | CDR3
NA | TRBJ1-2 | TRBV10-3 | 15 | CAISGTGGTNYGYTF
NA | TRBJ2-2 | TRBV29-1 | 14 | CSAGNSLNTGELFF
medium-sized | TRBJ2-1 | TRBV20-1 | 16 | CSARALQGHTINEQFF
NA | TRBJ1-4 | TRBV5-5 | 15 | CASSRRDATNEKLFF
NA | TRBJ1-2 | TRBV18 | 14 | CASSPPTANYGYTF
NA | TRBJ1-1 | TRBV7-8 | 13 | CASSPRSGTEAFF
NA | TRBJ2-2 | TRBV19 | 16 | CASSIDVRPVTGELFF
NA | TRBJ2-1 | TRBV6-1 | 12 | CASGDYYNEQFF
medium-sized | TRBJ2-7 | TRBV6-2/TRBV6-3 | 16 | CASSPPGAGDSYEQYF
NA | TRBJ2-1 | TRBV7-9 | 15 | CASTPGGEGMNEQFF
NA | TRBJ2-7 | TRBV5-5 | 15 | CASSPWTGSSYEQYF
NA | TRBJ2-7 | TRBV29-1 | 14 | CSVEGLLGSYEQYF
NA | TRBJ2-1 | TRBV11-3 | 15 | CASSPRPEAYNEQFF
medium-sized | TRBJ2-3 | TRBV11-2 | 16 | CASSFLAGGLTDTQYF
NA | TRBJ1-2 | TRBV11-2 | 15 | CASSSPGRGIHGYTF
medium-sized | TRBJ2-1 | TRBV20-1 | 14 | CSARYGRAYNEQFF
NA | TRBJ2-1 | TRBV7-2 | 18 | CASSLVGPMAGGRNEQFF
NA | TRBJ1-1 | TRBV7-9 | 15 | CASSLAGRGLTEAFF
NA | TRBJ2-7 | TRBV20-1 | 14 | CSARPPGSSYEQYF
NA | TRBJ2-2 | TRBV3-1 | 13 | CASSQRDTGELFF
medium-sized | TRBJ2-7 | TRBV9 | 14 | CASSVGGQLYEQYF
NA | TRBJ2-2 | TRBV11-3 | 14 | CASSLDRDTGELFF
NA | TRBJ1-1 | TRBV29-1 | 14 | CSASNRGVNTEAFF
NA | TRBJ1-5 | TRBV6-1 | 13 | CASGDRDAQPQHF
NA | TRBJ2-2 | TRBV12-3/TRBV12-4 | 12 | CASTAYTGELFF
NA | TRBJ2-6 | TRBV14 | 16 | CASSQDGQSGANVLTF
medium-sized | TRBJ2-5 | TRBV4-1 | 14 | CASGGTAGPGTQYF
medium-sized | TRBJ2-1 | TRBV29-1 | 15 | CSVDLPYWSYNEQFF
medium-sized | TRBJ1-2 | TRBV5-6 | 13 | CASSLREYYGYTF
medium-sized | TRBJ1-2 | TRBV7-6 | 14 | CASSPLPGLEGYTF
NA | TRBJ1-1 | TRBV20-1 | 16 | CSARDFGGDPKHEAFF
NA | TRBJ2-5 | TRBV4-2 | 19 | CASSQDPMVAGAWRETQYF
medium-sized | TRBJ1-1 | TRBV27 | 13 | CASSLGRNTEAFF
NA | TRBJ2-7 | TRBV20-1 | 12 | CSARDREYEQYF
medium-sized | TRBJ1-2 | TRBV2 | 15 | CASSAVGQSRYGYTF
NA | TRBJ2-7 | TRBV2 | 13 | CASSELELDGQYF
NA | TRBJ2-7 | TRBV18 | 17 | CASSPYRLSETTYEQYF
NA | TRBJ2-7 | TRBV10-3 | 13 | CAISEEISYEQYF
NA | TRBJ2-1 | TRBV7-9 | 16 | CASSPLVGLAGDEQFF
medium-sized | TRBJ2-1 | TRBV29-1 | 15 | CSVEELSPSYNEQFF
NA | TRBJ2-1 | TRBV7-2 | 16 | CASSLGATPGNNEQFF
NA | TRBJ1-2 | TRBV14 | 13 | CASSLGQRGGYTF